This T cell receptor (beta chain) was sequenced for a study of blood T cell repertoires in COVID-19. The wider study: Samples came from the United States, Italy and Spain, spanning acute and convalescent COVID-19.

Per the authors' pipeline: Amplification with reference gene primers provided the estimates of nucleated cell counts. Method: immunoSEQ multiplex PCR; TCRdb's copy keeps in-frame clones and lacks some. The DNA was the basis for D and trimming; V, J and clone size are from that table. Seen here are about 230,000 clones, roughly 91% observed once, and the top ten hold almost 4%. With 0 bases removed from V and 9 bases from J, the gap between germline ends came to 15 bases. Germline CDR1 reads SGHDN; CDR2 reads FVKESK. CDR3 length: 15 amino acids. The sequence came from a woman aged 30 to 39 with acute COVID-19. Sequencing input: PBMCs or T cells enriched from blood (not recorded which). This chain joins TRBV14 and TRBJ2-1; D not certain. The CDR3 region is CASSQENVVTGEQFF. CDR3 bases: TGTGCCAGCAGCCAAGAGAATGTTGTCACTGGTGAGCAGTTCTTC.